The 22 T cell receptor beta chains below come from one sample, sequenced in a study of T-cell memory formation after mild COVID-19. TCRdb used MiXCR to reprocess the 5' RACE reads, holding one entry per CDR3 protein. The sample holds under 600,000 distinct CDR3 sequences, roughly a fifth seen once. The sequenced sample was PBMCs or a T cell subset sorted from them (not recorded which). The source of these receptors is an adult woman who had mild COVID-19 (a few samples of this study predate the infection). Cell type and time point are not known.

The V and J genes are TRBV18 and TRBJ1-1; D possibly corresponds to TRBD1 (6 bases). The CDR3 sequence is 15 residues long. The germline V gene has CDR1 KGHSH and CDR2 LQKENI. Trimming removed 3 bases from V and 5 bases from J, with 16 bases in between. The CDR3 DNA reads TGTGCCAGCTCACCTCCTGGACAGATGGGGACTGAAGCTTTCTTT. It encodes CASSPPGQMGTEAFF.

The gene calls are TRBV19 and TRBJ2-1, with a possible D match to TRBD2 (6 bases). Germline CDR1 LNHDA, CDR2 SQIVND (reference sequence). V was pared by 4 bases and J by 0 bases, with 16 bases between. The CDR3 loop spans 17 amino acids. The CDR3 protein is CASSTHGLARSYNEQFF. CDR3 nucleotides: TGTGCCAGTAGTACCCATGGTCTAGCGCGCTCCTACAATGAGCAGTTCTTC.

This clonotype has more than one count but fewer than ten. The gene calls are TRBV5-1 and TRBJ1-2; possible D gene TRBD1, 6 bases. This CDR3 region has 13 residues. The ends were cut back, 4 bases at V and 8 bases at J, with 15 bases in the middle. Germline V gene sequence: CDR1 SGHRS, CDR2 YFSETQ. Here the CDR3 reads CASSPDSGAGYTF. DNA of the CDR3: TGCGCCAGCAGCCCGGACAGCGGAGCCGGCTACACCTTC.

This clonotype was detected once. The V call is TRBV5-5, the J call TRBJ2-3; D is undetermined. Germline V gene sequence: CDR1 SGHKS, CDR2 YYEKEE (reference sequence). The CDR3 consists of 12 residues. Trimming pared 4 bases from V and 6 bases from J, leaving 9 bases between. The CDR3 DNA follows: TGTGCCAGCAGCCAAACAAGCGATACGCAGTATTTT. As protein: CASSQTSDTQYF.

This clonotype was detected a few times. This chain uses TRBV4-1 with TRBJ2-1, with D perhaps TRBD2 (6 bases). Germline V gives CDR1 MGHRA, CDR2 YSYEKL. Trimming cost V 3 bases and J 2 bases, with 20 bases left between them. This CDR3 comprises 18 residues. The CDR3 DNA follows: TGCGCCAGCAGCCAGCCTACCGGGACTGGGGCCCCCTACAATGAGCAGTTCTTC. Translation gives CASSQPTGTGAPYNEQFF.

This chain connects TRBV7-8 to TRBJ2-6; D possibly matches TRBD1 or TRBD2 (5 bases each). Germline V gene data show CDR1 as SGHVS and CDR2 as FQNEAQ. The CDR3 extends over 19 amino acids. The V end lost 6 bases, the J end lost 1 base, and 22 bases lay between the germline ends. This CDR3 reads CASRGMIAGTLSGANVLTF. CDR3 sequence (DNA): TGTGCCAGCAGGGGCATGATAGCAGGGACCTTATCTGGGGCCAACGTCCTGACTTTC. Using reference TRBV7-8 and TRBJ2-6 for the parts outside the CDR3, the full variable domain is GAGVSQSPRYKVAKRGQDVALRCDPISGHVSLFWYQQALGQGPEFLTYFQNEAQLDKSGLPSDRFFAERPEGSVSTLKIQRTQQEDSAVYLCASRGMIAGTLSGANVLTFGAGSRLTVL.

This clonotype turned up a few times. The gene calls are TRBV12-3 or TRBV12-4 and TRBJ1-2; weak D call: TRBD1 (5 bases). Between the trimmed V and J ends, which lost 6 bases and 0 bases, there was a span of 14 bases. The CDR3 covers 15 residues. In DNA, the CDR3 is TGTGCCAGCAGCCCAATCGGGGGACCTAACTATGGCTACACCTTC. Translation gives CASSPIGGPNYGYTF.

This clonotype occurred a few times. The V call is TRBV24-1, the J call TRBJ1-2; the match to TRBD1 covers 7 bases. J lost 4 bases, V lost 2 bases, and 3 bases had no gene match. Per the germline V gene, CDR1 is KGHDR and CDR2 is SFDVKD. This CDR3 comprises 14 residues. CDR3 DNA sequence: TGTGCCACCAGTGATTCAGGGGGAACCTATGGCTACACCTTC. Amino acid sequence: CATSDSGGTYGYTF.

V and J are TRBV6-5 and TRBJ2-2; D call uncertain. This CDR3 is 13 amino acids long. V was shortened by 6 bases and J by 8 bases, with 13 bases between the two germline ends. CDR1 is MNHEY, CDR2 SVGAGI, per germline. The CDR3 nucleotides read TGTGCCAGCAGCTCTCGAGGCCCGGGGGAGCTGTTTTTT. Translating gives CASSSRGPGELFF.

The chain is built from TRBV20-1 and TRBJ1-4; TRBD1 is a possible D gene (5 bases). Germline V gene sequence: CDR1 DFQATT, CDR2 SNEGSKA (reference sequence). There are 14 residues in the CDR3. Trimming removed 6 bases at V and 0 bases at J, with 11 bases between. CDR3 DNA sequence: TGCAGTGCGTGGGGGGGTGCAACTAATGAAAAACTGTTTTTT. The encoded protein is CSAWGGATNEKLFF.

This clonotype was picked up a small number of times. V and J are TRBV4-1 and TRBJ1-4; 9 bases match TRBD1. CDR3 size: 15 residues. Germline-derived CDR1 and CDR2 are MGHRA and YSYEKL. The junction had 4 bases not matched to a gene; V was cut back by 3 bases and J by 5 bases. The CDR3 reads CASSHPDRGNEKLFF. Written as DNA, the CDR3 is TGCGCCAGCAGCCACCCTGACAGGGGGAATGAAAAACTGTTTTTT.

Regarding this clonotype: This may stem from a read error, because a much larger clone lies one nucleotide away. The rearrangement joins TRBV6-1 to TRBJ1-4; tentatively, D is TRBD1 (5 bases). Trimming stripped 7 bases from V and 0 bases from J, with 9 bases between. Germline V gives CDR1 MNHNS, CDR2 SASEGT. CDR3 length equals 14 residues. This CDR3 reads CASMKGATNEKLFF. CDR3 sequence (DNA): TGTGCCAGCATGAAAGGGGCAACTAATGAAAAACTGTTTTTT.

The gene calls are TRBV5-1 and TRBJ2-6; D not certain. The CDR3 consists of 15 residues. CDR1 and CDR2 from the germline V gene are SGHRS and YFSETQ. The germline V and J ends were trimmed by 2 bases and 0 bases, with 6 bases remaining between them. CDR3 residues: CASSLQRSGANVLTF. CDR3 DNA sequence: TGCGCCAGCAGCTTACAGCGCTCTGGGGCCAACGTCCTGACTTTC.

V usage is TRBV7-6 and J usage is TRBJ2-3, with 7 bases that match TRBD1. J was trimmed by 0 bases and V by 3 bases; bases with no gene match: 3. The CDR3 totals 15 residues. CDR1 and CDR2 from the germline V gene are SGHVS and FNYEAQ. CDR3 amino acids: CASSFRGSSTDTQYF. The CDR3 DNA reads TGTGCCAGCAGCTTCAGGGGGTCGAGCACAGATACGCAGTATTTT.

V usage is TRBV18 and J usage is TRBJ1-1, with D unresolved. The CDR3 runs 13 residues. Germline loops: CDR1 KGHSH, CDR2 LQKENI. The V gene lost 0 bases and the J gene lost 8 bases, with 10 bases spanning the gap. The CDR3 bases are TGTGCCAGCTCACCACCAGACACCTCGGAAGCTTTCTTT. It specifies CASSPPDTSEAFF.

This clonotype has more than one count but fewer than ten. The chain links TRBV5-1 to TRBJ2-2; D call uncertain. The CDR3 covers 18 residues. V was cut by 4 bases and J by 10 bases, with 29 bases left in between. CDR1 is SGHRS and CDR2 is YFSETQ in the germline V gene. CDR3 DNA sequence: TGCGCCAGCAGCCCCGCCCCTGGTCTCGGGTTTGTGAATGAGGAGCTGTTTTTT. It encodes CASSPAPGLGFVNEELFF.

In its sample, this clonotype was seen many times. The CDR3 here is CAISRGLAGETQYF. In nucleotides, the CDR3 is TGTGCCATCAGTAGGGGACTAGCGGGAGAGACCCAGTACTTC. The chain links TRBV10-3 to TRBJ2-5; 12 positions agree with TRBD2. The CDR3 sequence is 14 residues long. Germline-derived CDR1 and CDR2 are ENHRY and SYGVKD. V dropped 5 bases and J dropped 4; count of bases not matched to a gene: 2.

This clonotype was counted only a few times. The chain joins TRBV7-2 to TRBJ2-7, with D unresolved. From germline, CDR1 is SGHTA and CDR2 FQGNSA. V was trimmed by 2 bases and J by 0 bases, leaving 8 bases between them. The CDR3 has 14 residues. This CDR3 reads CASSLPTSSYEQYF. CDR3 sequence (DNA): TGTGCCAGCAGCTTACCCACATCCTCCTACGAGCAGTACTTC.

The chain has TRBV5-1 and TRBJ2-5; TRBD1 might be the D (5 bases). Looked up from germline, CDR1 is SGHRS and CDR2 is YFSETQ. CDR3 length: 15 residues. Trimming took 0 bases from V and 4 from J, leaving 13 bases between them. The CDR3 DNA follows: TGCGCCAGCAGCTTGGCGAAAGGGGTATCAGAGACCCAGTACTTC. The encoded protein is CASSLAKGVSETQYF.

V usage is TRBV12-3 or TRBV12-4 and J usage is TRBJ1-2; 8 bases match TRBD1. There are 14 residues in the CDR3. Unmatched junction bases numbered 8, after V lost 4 bases and J lost 7 bases. CDR3 sequence: CASSSGQGLSGYTF. CDR3 nucleotides: TGTGCCAGCAGTTCTGGACAGGGTTTGAGTGGCTACACCTTC.

This chain uses TRBV5-4 with TRBJ2-2; 9 bases map to TRBD1. This CDR3 is built from 15 residues. V lost 3 bases and J lost 7; bases outside the gene matches: 7. CDR1 SGHNT and CDR2 YYREEE come from the germline V gene (reference sequence). The CDR3: CASSSGQGRSGELFF. In DNA, the CDR3 is TGTGCCAGCAGCTCCGGACAGGGGAGGAGCGGGGAGCTGTTTTTT.

This clonotype was counted between two and nine times. This sequence joins TRBV29-1 and TRBJ2-3, with D uncertain. CDR3 length: 14 residues. Germline loops: CDR1 SQVTM, CDR2 ANQGSEA. Trimming cost V 7 bases and J 3 bases, with 17 bases left between them. The CDR3 is CSASIGPGTDTQYF. In DNA form, the CDR3 reads TGCAGCGCATCAATCGGGCCTGGGACAGATACGCAGTATTTT.